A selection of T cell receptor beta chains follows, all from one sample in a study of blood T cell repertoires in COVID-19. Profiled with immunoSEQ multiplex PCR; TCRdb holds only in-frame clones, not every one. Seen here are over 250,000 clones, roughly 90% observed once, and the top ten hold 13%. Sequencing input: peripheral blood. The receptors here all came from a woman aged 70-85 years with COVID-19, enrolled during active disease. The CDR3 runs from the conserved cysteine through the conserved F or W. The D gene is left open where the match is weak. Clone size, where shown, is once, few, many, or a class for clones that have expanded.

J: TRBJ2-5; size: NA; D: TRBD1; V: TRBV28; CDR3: CASSQGQGRETQYF; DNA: TGTGCCAGCAGCCAAGGACAGGGCAGGGAGACCCAGTACTTC
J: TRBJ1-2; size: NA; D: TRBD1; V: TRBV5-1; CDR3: CASSSGDSSGDYGYTF; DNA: TGCGCCAGCAGCTCGGGGGACAGCTCGGGAGACTATGGCTACACCTTC
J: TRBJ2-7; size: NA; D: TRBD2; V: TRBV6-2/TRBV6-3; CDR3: CASSQTASGGAYEQYF; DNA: TGTGCCAGCAGTCAAACCGCCAGCGGGGGGGCCTACGAGCAGTACTTC
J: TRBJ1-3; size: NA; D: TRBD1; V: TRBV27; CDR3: CASSRAGGTSGNTIYF; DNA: TGTGCCAGCAGTCGGGCAGGGGGCACATCTGGAAACACCATATATTTT
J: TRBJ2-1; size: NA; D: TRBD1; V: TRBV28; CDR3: CASSLRTGTNEQFF; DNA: TGTGCCAGCAGTTTACGGACAGGGACCAATGAGCAGTTCTTC
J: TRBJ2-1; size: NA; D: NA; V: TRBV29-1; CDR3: CSAPGSYNEQFF; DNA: TGCAGCGCTCCGGGCTCCTACAATGAGCAGTTCTTC
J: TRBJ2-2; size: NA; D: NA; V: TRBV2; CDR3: CASSHGTSTGELFF; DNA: TGTGCCAGCAGTCACGGGACTTCCACCGGGGAGCTGTTTTTT
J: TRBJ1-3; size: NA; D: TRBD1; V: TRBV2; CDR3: CASRAQGGGNTIYF; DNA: TGTGCCAGCAGGGCACAGGGGGGAGGAAACACCATATATTTT
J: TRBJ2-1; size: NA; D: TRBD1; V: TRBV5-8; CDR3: CASSPDPGQPHYNEQFF; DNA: TGTGCCAGCAGCCCCGACCCGGGACAGCCTCACTACAATGAGCAGTTCTTC
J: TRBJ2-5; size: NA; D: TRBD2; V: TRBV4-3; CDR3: CASSQEGVSGVGVETQYF; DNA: TGCGCCAGCAGCCAAGAAGGAGTTAGCGGGGTTGGTGTTGAGACCCAGTACTTC
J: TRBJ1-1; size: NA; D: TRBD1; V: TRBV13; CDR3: CASSSDRAYTEAFF; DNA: TGTGCCAGCAGCTCCGACAGGGCGTACACTGAAGCTTTCTTT
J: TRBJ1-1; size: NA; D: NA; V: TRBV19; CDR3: CASSIDQYSWNTEAFF; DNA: TGTGCCAGTAGTATAGATCAGTACAGTTGGAACACTGAAGCTTTCTTT
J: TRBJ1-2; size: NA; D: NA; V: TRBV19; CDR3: CASSIAEDTIYGYTF; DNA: TGTGCCAGTAGTATAGCTGAGGACACCATCTATGGCTACACCTTC
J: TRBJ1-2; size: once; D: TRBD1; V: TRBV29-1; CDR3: CSVESGQGFGYGYTF; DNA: TGCAGCGTTGAATCGGGACAGGGGTTTGGGTATGGCTACACCTTC
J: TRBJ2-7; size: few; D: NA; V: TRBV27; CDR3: CASSLLNRGGSGEQYF; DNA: TGTGCCAGCAGTCTCTTAAACAGGGGAGGTTCGGGGGAGCAGTACTTC
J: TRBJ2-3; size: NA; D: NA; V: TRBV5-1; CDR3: CASSLSTDTQYF; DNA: TGCGCCAGCAGCTTATCGACAGATACGCAGTATTTT
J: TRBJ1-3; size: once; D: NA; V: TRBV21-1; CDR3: CASSKAGGSGNTIYF; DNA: TGTGCCAGCAGCAAAGCGGGGGGCTCTGGAAACACCATATATTTT
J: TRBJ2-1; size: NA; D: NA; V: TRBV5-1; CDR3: CASSSTYREGNEQFF; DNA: TGCGCCAGCAGCTCGACGTACAGGGAAGGTAATGAGCAGTTCTTC
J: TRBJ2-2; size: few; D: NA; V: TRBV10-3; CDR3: CAISESLTGELFF; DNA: TGTGCCATCAGTGAGTCACTCACCGGGGAGCTGTTTTTT
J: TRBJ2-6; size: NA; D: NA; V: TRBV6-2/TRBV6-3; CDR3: CASSYSLRDIVSGANVLTF; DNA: TGTGCCAGCAGTTACTCTTTAAGGGACATAGTCTCTGGGGCCAACGTCCTGACTTTC
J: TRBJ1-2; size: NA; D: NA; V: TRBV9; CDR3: CASSGADYGYTF; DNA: TGTGCCAGCAGCGGGGCCGACTATGGCTACACCTTC
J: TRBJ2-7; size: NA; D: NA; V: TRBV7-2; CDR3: CASSLSGQSFEQYF; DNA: TGTGCCAGCAGCTTAAGCGGACAGTCCTTCGAGCAGTACTTC
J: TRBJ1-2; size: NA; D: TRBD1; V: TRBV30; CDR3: CAWSTGAYGYTF; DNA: TGTGCCTGGAGTACAGGGGCGTATGGCTACACCTTC
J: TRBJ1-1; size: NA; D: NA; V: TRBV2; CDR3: CASPFQGYTEAFF; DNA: TGTGCCAGCCCCTTCCAGGGGTACACTGAAGCTTTCTTT
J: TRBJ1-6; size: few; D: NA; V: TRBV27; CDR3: CASSLFFTGRDSPLHF; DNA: TGTGCCAGCAGTTTATTCTTTACAGGTCGGGATTCACCCCTCCACTTT
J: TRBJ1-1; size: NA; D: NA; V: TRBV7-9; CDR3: CASSLVPVQGKNTEAFF; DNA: TGTGCCAGCAGCTTAGTCCCGGTACAGGGTAAGAACACTGAAGCTTTCTTT
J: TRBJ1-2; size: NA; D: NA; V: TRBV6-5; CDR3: CASKRQTEANYGYTF; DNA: TGTGCCAGCAAGAGACAGACCGAAGCTAACTATGGCTACACCTTC
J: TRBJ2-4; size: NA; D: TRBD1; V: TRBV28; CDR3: CASTPRGQGATKNIQYF; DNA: TGTGCCAGCACCCCAAGGGGACAGGGGGCAACCAAAAACATTCAGTACTTC
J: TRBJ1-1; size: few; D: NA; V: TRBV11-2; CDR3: CASRRRGGLEAFF; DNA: TGTGCCAGCAGGAGACGGGGAGGTCTTGAAGCTTTCTTT
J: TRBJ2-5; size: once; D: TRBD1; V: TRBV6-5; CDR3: CASSYTDRGLRGTQYF; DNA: TGTGCCAGCAGTTACACCGACAGGGGGCTCCGGGGGACCCAGTACTTC
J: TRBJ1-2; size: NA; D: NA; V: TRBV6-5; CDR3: CASTASPGGYTF; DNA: TGTGCCAGCACCGCGTCCCCCGGGGGCTACACCTTC
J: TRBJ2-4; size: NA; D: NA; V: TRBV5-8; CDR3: CASSLRQGILLGKNIQYF; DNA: TGTGCCAGCAGCTTAAGGCAGGGGATCTTACTTGGCAAAAACATTCAGTACTTC
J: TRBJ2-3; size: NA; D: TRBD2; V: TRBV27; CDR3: CASSFGLAGGLTDTQYF; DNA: TGTGCCAGCAGTTTCGGTCTAGCGGGGGGCCTAACAGATACGCAGTATTTT
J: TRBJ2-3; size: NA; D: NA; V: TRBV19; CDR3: CASSILAATDTQYF; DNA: TGTGCCAGTAGTATCCTAGCAGCGACAGATACGCAGTATTTT
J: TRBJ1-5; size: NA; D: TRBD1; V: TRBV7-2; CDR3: CASSLRTGQDQPQHF; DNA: TGTGCCAGCAGCTTAAGGACAGGACAGGATCAGCCCCAGCATTTT
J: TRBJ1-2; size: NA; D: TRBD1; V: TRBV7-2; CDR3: CASSLGQVAYGYTF; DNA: TGTGCCAGCAGCTTGGGACAGGTAGCCTATGGCTACACCTTC
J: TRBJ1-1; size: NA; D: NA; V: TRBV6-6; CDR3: CASSYSAGSGTEAFF; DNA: TGTGCCAGCAGTTACTCGGCAGGGTCTGGAACTGAAGCTTTCTTT
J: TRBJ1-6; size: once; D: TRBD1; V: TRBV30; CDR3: CAWSVRDRGYSPLHF; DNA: TGTGCCTGGAGTGTACGGGACAGGGGGTATTCACCCCTCCACTTT
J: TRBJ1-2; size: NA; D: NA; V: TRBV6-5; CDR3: CASSLLGGVGGYTF; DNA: TGTGCCAGCAGTCTCCTGGGGGGAGTGGGCGGCTACACCTTC
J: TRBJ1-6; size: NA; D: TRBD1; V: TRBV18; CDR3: CASSPARGPTSEYSPLHF; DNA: TGTGCCAGCTCACCAGCGAGGGGGCCAACTAGTGAGTATTCACCCCTCCACTTT
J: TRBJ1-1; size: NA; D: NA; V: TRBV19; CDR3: CASRDSLNTEAFF; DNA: TGTGCCAGTCGAGACAGCCTGAACACTGAAGCTTTCTTT
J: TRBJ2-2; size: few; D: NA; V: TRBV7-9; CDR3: CASILTGELFF; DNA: TGTGCCAGCATCCTCACCGGGGAGCTGTTTTTT
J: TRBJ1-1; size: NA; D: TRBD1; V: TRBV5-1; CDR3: CASSLLGGAEAFF; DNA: TGCGCCAGCAGCCTCCTAGGGGGCGCTGAAGCTTTCTTT
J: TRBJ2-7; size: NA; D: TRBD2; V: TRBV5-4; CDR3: CASSRTSGGPKRF; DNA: TGTGCCAGCAGCAGGACTAGCGGGGGGCCCAAAAGATTC
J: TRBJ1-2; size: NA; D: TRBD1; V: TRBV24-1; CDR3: CATSDDYRGGYTF; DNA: TGTGCCACCAGTGATGACTACAGGGGTGGCTACACCTTC
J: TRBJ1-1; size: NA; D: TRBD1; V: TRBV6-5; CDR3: CASSRGGTNSEAFF; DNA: TGTGCCAGCAGTAGAGGGGGCACGAACTCTGAAGCTTTCTTT